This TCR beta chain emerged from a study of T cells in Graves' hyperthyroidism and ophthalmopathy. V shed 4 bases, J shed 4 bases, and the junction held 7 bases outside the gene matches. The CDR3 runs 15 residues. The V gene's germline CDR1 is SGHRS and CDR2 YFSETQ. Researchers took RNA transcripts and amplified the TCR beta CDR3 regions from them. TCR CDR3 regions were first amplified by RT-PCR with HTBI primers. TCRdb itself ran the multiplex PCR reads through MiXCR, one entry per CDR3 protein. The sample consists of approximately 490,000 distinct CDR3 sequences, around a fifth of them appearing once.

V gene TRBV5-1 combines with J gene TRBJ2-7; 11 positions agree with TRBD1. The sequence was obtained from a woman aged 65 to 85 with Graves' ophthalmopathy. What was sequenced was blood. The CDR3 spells CASSRTGGAVYEQYF. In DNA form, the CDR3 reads TGCGCCAGCAGCAGGACAGGGGGCGCTGTTTACGAGCAGTACTTC.